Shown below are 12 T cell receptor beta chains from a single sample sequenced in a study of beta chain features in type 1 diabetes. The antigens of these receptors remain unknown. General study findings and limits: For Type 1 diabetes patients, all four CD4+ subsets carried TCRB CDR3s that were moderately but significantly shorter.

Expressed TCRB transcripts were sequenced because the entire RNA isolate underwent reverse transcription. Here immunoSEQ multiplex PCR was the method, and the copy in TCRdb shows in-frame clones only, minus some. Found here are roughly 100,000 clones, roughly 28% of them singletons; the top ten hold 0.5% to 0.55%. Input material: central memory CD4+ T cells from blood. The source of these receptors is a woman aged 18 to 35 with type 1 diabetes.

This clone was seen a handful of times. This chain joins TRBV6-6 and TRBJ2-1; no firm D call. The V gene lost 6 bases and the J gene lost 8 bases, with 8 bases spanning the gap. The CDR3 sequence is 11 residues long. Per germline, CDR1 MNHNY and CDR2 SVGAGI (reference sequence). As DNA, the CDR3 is TGTGCCAGCAGCGACTCATATGAGCAGTTCTTC. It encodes CASSDSYEQFF.

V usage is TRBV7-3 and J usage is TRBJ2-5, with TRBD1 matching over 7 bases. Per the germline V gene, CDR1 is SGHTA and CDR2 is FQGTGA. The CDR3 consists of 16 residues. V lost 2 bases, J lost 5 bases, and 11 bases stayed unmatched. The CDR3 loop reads CASSLANQGVRETQYF. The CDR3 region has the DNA TGTGCCAGCAGCTTAGCGAATCAGGGGGTTCGCGAGACCCAGTACTTC. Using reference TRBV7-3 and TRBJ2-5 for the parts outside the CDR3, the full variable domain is GAGVSQTPSNKVTEKGKYVELRCDPISGHTALYWYRQSLGQGPEFLIYFQGTGAADDSGLPNDRFFAVRPEGSVSTLKIQRTERGDSAVYLCASSLANQGVRETQYFGPGTRLLVL.

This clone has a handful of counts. The CDR3 is CASSVTGGGTDTQYF. CDR3 DNA: TGTGCCAGCAGCGTAACAGGGGGAGGCACAGATACGCAGTATTTT. The V call is TRBV9, the J call TRBJ2-3; 8 bases match TRBD1. The CDR3 runs to 15 residues. Germline CDR1 and CDR2: SGDLS and YYNGEE. V dropped 1 base and J dropped 1; count of bases not matched to a gene: 2.

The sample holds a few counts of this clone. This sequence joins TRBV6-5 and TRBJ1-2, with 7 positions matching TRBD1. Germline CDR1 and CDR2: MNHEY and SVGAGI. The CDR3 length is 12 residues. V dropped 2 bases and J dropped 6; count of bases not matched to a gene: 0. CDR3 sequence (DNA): TGTGCCAGCAGTTACCAGGGGGATGGCTACACCTTC. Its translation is CASSYQGDGYTF.

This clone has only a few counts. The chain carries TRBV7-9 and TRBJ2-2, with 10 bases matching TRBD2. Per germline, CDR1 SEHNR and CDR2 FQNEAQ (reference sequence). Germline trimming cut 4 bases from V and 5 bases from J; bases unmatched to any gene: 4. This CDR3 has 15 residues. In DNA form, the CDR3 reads TGTGCCAGCAGCTCCGGACTAGCGGCAACCGGGGAGCTGTTTTTT. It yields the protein CASSSGLAATGELFF.

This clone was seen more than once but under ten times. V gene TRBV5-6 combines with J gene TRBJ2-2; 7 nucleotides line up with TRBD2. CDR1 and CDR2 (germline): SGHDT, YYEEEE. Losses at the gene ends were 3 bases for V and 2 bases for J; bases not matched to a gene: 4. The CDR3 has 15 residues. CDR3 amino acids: CASSYGTTNTGELFF. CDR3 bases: TGTGCCAGCAGCTATGGGACTACCAACACCGGGGAGCTGTTTTTT.

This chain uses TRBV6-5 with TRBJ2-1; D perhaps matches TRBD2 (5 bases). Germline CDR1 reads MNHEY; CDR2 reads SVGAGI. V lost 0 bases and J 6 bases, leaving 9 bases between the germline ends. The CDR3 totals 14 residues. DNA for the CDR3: TGTGCCAGCAGTTACTCGATTAGCGTCAATGAGCAGTTCTTC. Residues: CASSYSISVNEQFF.

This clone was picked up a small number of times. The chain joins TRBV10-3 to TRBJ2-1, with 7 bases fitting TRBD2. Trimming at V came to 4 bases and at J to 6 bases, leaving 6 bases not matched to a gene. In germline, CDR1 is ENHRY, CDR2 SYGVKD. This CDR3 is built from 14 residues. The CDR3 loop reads CAISVAGESNEQFF. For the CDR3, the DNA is TGTGCCATCAGTGTCGCGGGAGAATCCAATGAGCAGTTCTTC.

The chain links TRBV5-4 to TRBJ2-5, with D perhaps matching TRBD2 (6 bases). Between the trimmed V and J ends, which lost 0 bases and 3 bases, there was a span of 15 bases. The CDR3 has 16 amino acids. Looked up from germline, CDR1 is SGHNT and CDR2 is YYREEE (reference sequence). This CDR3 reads CASSLGVTRDKETQYF. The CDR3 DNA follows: TGTGCCAGCAGCTTGGGGGTGACTAGGGATAAAGAGACCCAGTACTTC.

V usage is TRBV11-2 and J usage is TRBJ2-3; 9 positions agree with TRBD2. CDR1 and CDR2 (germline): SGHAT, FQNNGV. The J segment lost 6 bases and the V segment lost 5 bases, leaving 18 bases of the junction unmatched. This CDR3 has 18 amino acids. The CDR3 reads CASSLTHRAGGTWDTQYF. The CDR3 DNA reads TGTGCCAGCAGCCTGACCCATCGAGCGGGAGGAACGTGGGATACGCAGTATTTT.

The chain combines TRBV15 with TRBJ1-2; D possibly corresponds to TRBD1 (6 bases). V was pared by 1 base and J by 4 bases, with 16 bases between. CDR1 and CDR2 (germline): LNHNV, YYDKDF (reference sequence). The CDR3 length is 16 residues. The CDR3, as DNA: TGTGCCACCAGCAGAGGGACCAGGGGAAGTACCTATGGCTACACCTTC. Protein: CATSRGTRGSTYGYTF.

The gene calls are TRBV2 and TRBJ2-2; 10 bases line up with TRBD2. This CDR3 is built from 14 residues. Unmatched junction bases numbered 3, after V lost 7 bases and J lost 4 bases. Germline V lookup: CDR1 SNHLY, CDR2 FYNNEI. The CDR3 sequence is CASTSGRLTGELFF. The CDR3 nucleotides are TGTGCCAGCACTAGCGGGAGACTCACCGGGGAGCTGTTTTTT.